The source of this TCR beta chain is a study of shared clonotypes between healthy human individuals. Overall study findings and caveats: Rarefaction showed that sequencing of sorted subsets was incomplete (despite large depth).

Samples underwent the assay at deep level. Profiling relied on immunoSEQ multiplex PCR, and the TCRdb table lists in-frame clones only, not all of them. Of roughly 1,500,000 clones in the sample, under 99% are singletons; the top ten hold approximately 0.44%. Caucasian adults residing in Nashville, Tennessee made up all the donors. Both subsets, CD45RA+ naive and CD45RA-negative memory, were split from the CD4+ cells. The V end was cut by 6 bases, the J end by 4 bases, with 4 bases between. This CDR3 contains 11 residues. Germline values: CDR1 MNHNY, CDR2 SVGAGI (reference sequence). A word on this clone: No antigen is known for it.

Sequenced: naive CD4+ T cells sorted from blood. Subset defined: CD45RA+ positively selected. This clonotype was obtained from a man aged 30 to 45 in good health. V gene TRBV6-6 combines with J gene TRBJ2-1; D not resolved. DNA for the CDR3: TGTGCCAGCAGCGCATACAATGAGCAGTTCTTC. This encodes CASSAYNEQFF.